This TCR beta chain was captured by sequencing in a study of vaccination and CD4 T cells after COVID-19. Turning to the study itself: Nasal swab PCR had detected SARS-CoV-2 in convalescent patients, some ten mild and one severe. Sampling that followed vaccination took place a median roughly 69 days after dose two, within a range of 14 to 241.

Regarding this clonotype: The antigen is unknown.

Treatment reported: approximately nine-day PBMC culture with coronavirus spike peptide pools or control peptides (ViraFEST assay). Expansion of antigen-specific T cells with peptide pools by ViraFEST preceded sequencing of TCRs. V gave up 2 bases and J gave up 10 bases, with 17 bases separating them. The CDR3 loop spans 14 amino acids. Germline CDR1 reads SGHTA; CDR2 reads FQGTGA. Cultured CD4+ T cell DNA was sequenced using the Oncomine TCR Beta short-read assay. It was cultured CD4+ T cells from which genomic DNA was extracted. TCRdb recomputed calls from the PCR reads with MiXCR, one row per CDR3 protein. The sample shows under 15,000 distinct CDR3 sequences, 36% of them seen only once.

This chain links TRBV7-3 with TRBJ1-1; a weak D match, TRBD1 (5 bases). The clonotype originates from a human donor with COVID-19. The sample comprised cultured CD4+ T cells from blood. The CDR3 region has the DNA TGTGCCAGCAGCTTAGATGTGACAGTCGGGCTAGCTTTCTTT. Protein: CASSLDVTVGLAFF.